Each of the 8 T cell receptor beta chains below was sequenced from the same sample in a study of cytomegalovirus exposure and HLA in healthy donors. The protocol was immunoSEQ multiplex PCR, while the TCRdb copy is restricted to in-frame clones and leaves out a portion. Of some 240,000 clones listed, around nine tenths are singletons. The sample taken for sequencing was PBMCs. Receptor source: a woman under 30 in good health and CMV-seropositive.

CDR3 bases: TGTGCCAGCAGCTTAGCGGGAGGGCCCCCAGATACGCAGTATTTT. It specifies CASSLAGGPPDTQYF. The chain combines TRBV6-6 with TRBJ2-3, with 11 nucleotides matching TRBD2. V dropped 6 bases and J dropped 4; count of bases not matched to a gene: 6. The CDR3 has 15 amino acids. CDR1 is MNHNY and CDR2 is SVGAGI in the germline V gene (reference sequence).

The CDR3 loop reads CASSSRSGEGGTQYF. CDR3 nucleotide sequence: TGCGCCAGCAGCTCGCGGTCAGGGGAGGGGGGCACGCAGTATTTT. The rearrangement joins TRBV5-1 to TRBJ2-3; a possible D gene is TRBD2 (7 bases). Between the trimmed V and J ends, which lost 3 bases and 9 bases, there was a span of 20 bases. The CDR3 sequence is 15 residues long. CDR1 SGHRS and CDR2 YFSETQ come from the germline V gene. Based on the CDR3 plus reference TRBV5-1 and TRBJ2-3, the full variable domain is KAGVTQTPRYLIKTRGQQVTLSCSPISGHRSVSWYQQTPGQGLQFLFEYFSETQRNKGNFPGRFSGRQFSNSRSEMNVSTLELGDSALYLCASSSRSGEGGTQYFGPGTRLTVL.

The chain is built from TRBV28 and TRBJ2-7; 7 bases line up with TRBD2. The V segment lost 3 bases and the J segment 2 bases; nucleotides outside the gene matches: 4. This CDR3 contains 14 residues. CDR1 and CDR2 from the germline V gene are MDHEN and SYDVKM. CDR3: CASSFGGGTYEQYF. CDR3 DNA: TGTGCCAGCAGTTTTGGGGGAGGGACCTACGAGCAGTACTTC.

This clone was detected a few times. The CDR3 DNA sequence: TGTGCCAGCAGGGGCTACGTTATGGAGCAGTACTTC. It encodes CASRGYVMEQYF. This chain links TRBV2 with TRBJ2-7; D ambiguous. In germline, CDR1 is SNHLY, CDR2 FYNNEI. This CDR3 has 12 residues. The V end was cut by 6 bases, the J end by 7 bases, with 13 bases between.

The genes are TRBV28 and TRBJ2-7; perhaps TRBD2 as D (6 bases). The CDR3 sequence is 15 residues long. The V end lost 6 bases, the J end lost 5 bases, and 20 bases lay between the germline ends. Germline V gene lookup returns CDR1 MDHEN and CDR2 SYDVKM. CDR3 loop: CASRPREFKPHEQYF. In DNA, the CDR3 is TGTGCCAGCAGACCACGGGAGTTTAAACCCCACGAGCAGTACTTC.

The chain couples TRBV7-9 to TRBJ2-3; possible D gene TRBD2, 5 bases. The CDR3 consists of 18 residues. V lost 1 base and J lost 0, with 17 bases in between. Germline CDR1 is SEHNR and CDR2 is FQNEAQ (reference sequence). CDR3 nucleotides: TGTGCCAGCAGCTTAGTTGAAAAGCCAGCGGATAGCACAGATACGCAGTATTTT. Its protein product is CASSLVEKPADSTDTQYF. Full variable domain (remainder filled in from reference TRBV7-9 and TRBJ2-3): DTGVSQNPRHKITKRGQNVTFRCDPISEHNRLYWYRQTLGQGPEFLTYFQNEAQLEKSRLLSDRFSAERPKGSFSTLEIQRTEQGDSAMYLCASSLVEKPADSTDTQYFGPGTRLTVL.

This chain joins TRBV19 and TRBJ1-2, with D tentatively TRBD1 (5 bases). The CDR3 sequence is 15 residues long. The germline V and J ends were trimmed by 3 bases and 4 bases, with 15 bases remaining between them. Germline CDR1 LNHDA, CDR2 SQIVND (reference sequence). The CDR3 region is CASSMAQWQGYGYTF. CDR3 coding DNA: TGTGCCAGTAGTATGGCCCAGTGGCAGGGCTATGGCTACACCTTC.

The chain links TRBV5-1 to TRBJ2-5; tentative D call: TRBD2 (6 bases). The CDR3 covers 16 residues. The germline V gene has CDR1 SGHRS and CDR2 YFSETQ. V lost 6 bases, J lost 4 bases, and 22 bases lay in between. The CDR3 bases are TGCGCCAGCACATCAAATGGGGGAGGCCTCGGAGAGACCCAGTACTTC. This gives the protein CASTSNGGGLGETQYF.